This TCR beta chain was observed in a study of blood T cell repertoires in COVID-19. About the study: Some COVID-19 samples were acute and others convalescent; all came from the United States, Italy and Spain.

Patients at the Seattle site were enrolled during active infection and followed longitudinally. The CDR3 is made up of 12 amino acids. Germline V gene lookup returns CDR1 SQVTM and CDR2 ANQGSEA. TCRdb's table, derived via immunoSEQ multiplex PCR, lists solely in-frame clones and lacks some. Here the sample spans fewer than 350,000 clones, about 90% being singletons. This TCR was recovered from a woman in her thirties with COVID-19, enrolled during active disease. The specimen was peripheral blood. The rearrangement uses TRBV29-1 and TRBJ1-1; no definite D call. This chain's CDR3 is CSAWESNTEAFF. CDR3 DNA sequence: TGCAGTGCCTGGGAGTCGAACACTGAAGCTTTCTTT. The variable domain in full, with the rest retrieved from reference TRBV29-1 and TRBJ1-1, is SAVISQKPSRDICQRGTSLTIQCQVDSQVTMMFWYRQQPGQSLTLIATANQGSEATYESGFVIDKFPISRPNLTFSTLTVSNMSPEDSSIYLCSAWESNTEAFFGQGTRLTVV.